The text below deals with one T cell receptor beta chain. Its antigen is still unknown. Researchers ran the PCR with 60 Vbeta and 13 Jbeta primers. The authors' processing: Later work found tens of millions of unique TCR beta chains, with 9.5 million to 12 million shared. The table came from immunoSEQ multiplex PCR; TCRdb's copy has only in-frame clones and leaves some out. The V and J calls and clone size are taken from that table; D and trimming were inferred from the DNA. Found here are 170,000 or so clones, about 80% of them singletons; the top ten hold 1%. The entry originates in a study of cytomegalovirus exposure and HLA in healthy donors. Study-level points and caveats: Per a prior analysis, the majority of TCR beta V segments were productive roughly 87% or roughly 30% of the time. Some V segments could not be told apart, so they were left out, TRBV6-2 and TRBV6-3 among them.

Germline V gene sequence: CDR1 SGHTA, CDR2 FQGNSA. The CDR3 covers 15 residues. Trimming shortened V by 1 base and J by 6 bases, and 15 bases separated the two germline ends. The TCR comes from a woman aged 45-65 years in good health and CMV-seropositive. The material sequenced was PBMCs. The rearrangement links TRBV7-2 to TRBJ1-1, with a weak D call TRBD1 (5 bases). The CDR3: CASSLGPQGSAEAFF. In DNA form, the CDR3 reads TGTGCCAGCAGCTTAGGTCCCCAGGGCTCGGCTGAAGCTTTCTTT.